A selection of T cell receptor beta chains follows, all from one sample in a study of T-cell memory formation after mild COVID-19. One entry per CDR3 protein, called by TCRdb with MiXCR from the 5' RACE reads. Of under 300,000 distinct CDR3 sequences listed, roughly 16% are singletons. The specimen was PBMCs or a T cell subset sorted from them (not recorded which). All receptors derive from a man aged 18 to 30 who had mild COVID-19 (a few samples of this study predate the infection). Cell type and time point are not known. Each CDR3 is given with its conserved first and last residue. A D gene is named only where the DNA matches it firmly. Clone size is stated in some rows and not others, as once, few, many or a class when expanded.

d_call	clone_size	v_call	j_call	cdr3_nt	cdr3_aa
TRBD2	-	TRBV4-1	TRBJ2-7	TGCGCCAGCAGCCAGGGGTTGGGACTAGCGGAATACGAGCAGTACTTC	CASSQGLGLAEYEQYF
TRBD2	-	TRBV27	TRBJ2-3	TGTGCCAGCAGTTTATGGCTAGCGGGGGGGCCGGACACGCAGTATTTT	CASSLWLAGGPDTQYF
-	-	TRBV5-1	TRBJ2-7	TGCGCCAGCAGCATCGACAGTACCCACGAGCAGTACTTC	CASSIDSTHEQYF
TRBD1	-	TRBV7-2	TRBJ1-1	TGTGCCAGCAGCCCCCGGAGGACAGGAGGCACTGAAGCTTTCTTT	CASSPRRTGGTEAFF
TRBD2	many	TRBV7-2	TRBJ2-5	TGTGCCAGCAGCCGGGGGGGACTAACCAGAACAGAGACCCAGTACTTC	CASSRGGLTRTETQYF
TRBD1	-	TRBV4-3	TRBJ2-5	TGCGCCAGCAGCCAAAGGGACAGGGCGTCAGAGACCCAGTACTTC	CASSQRDRASETQYF
-	-	TRBV7-6	TRBJ1-1	TGTGCCAGCAGCTTAGCGTCAAAGGGGGCTGAAGCTTTCTTT	CASSLASKGAEAFF
-	few	TRBV6-5	TRBJ1-2	TGTGCCAGCAGTTACCTGGTAGAACTAGGCTATGGCTACACCTTC	CASSYLVELGYGYTF
-	-	TRBV4-3	TRBJ2-3	TGCGCCAGCAGCCAAGGGGGAATGTTGACAGATACGCAGTATTTT	CASSQGGMLTDTQYF
TRBD1	few	TRBV20-1	TRBJ1-2	TGCAGTGCTGGGGACAGAAACCGCTATGGCTACACCTTC	CSAGDRNRYGYTF
-	-	TRBV4-1	TRBJ1-2	TGCGCCAGCAGCCAAGACCGGACATTGGAGAACTATGGCTACACCTTC	CASSQDRTLENYGYTF
-	-	TRBV28	TRBJ1-2	TGTGCCAGCAGTTTAAGAGGCATCAACTATGGCTACACCTTC	CASSLRGINYGYTF
-	-	TRBV6-2/TRBV6-3	TRBJ1-1	TGTGCCAGCTATCCGGGGCAGGCGCCGAACACTGAAGCTTTCTTT	CASYPGQAPNTEAFF
-	few	TRBV5-1	TRBJ2-6	TGCGCCAGCAGCTCAAGCCTTGGGGCCTCTGGGGCCAACGTCCTGACTTTC	CASSSSLGASGANVLTF
-	-	TRBV10-3	TRBJ1-1	TGTGCCATCGGCGAGGGGTTTGGGGAAGCTTTCTTT	CAIGEGFGEAFF
-	-	TRBV5-1	TRBJ2-7	TGCGCCAGCAGCTCACCCCTGACCTACGAGCAGTACTTC	CASSSPLTYEQYF
-	-	TRBV5-5	TRBJ1-5	TGTGCCAGCAGCTTGAGGGGGGCTGGAAATCAGCCCCAGCATTTT	CASSLRGAGNQPQHF
-	-	TRBV20-1	TRBJ2-2	TGCAGTGCTAGGCACTCGCAAACCGGGGAGCTGTTTTTT	CSARHSQTGELFF
-	-	TRBV7-3	TRBJ1-2	TGTGCCAGCAGCCCCGTCCCCGGGACGGGAGTCTATGGCTACACCTTC	CASSPVPGTGVYGYTF
-	few	TRBV4-3	TRBJ2-5	TGCGCCAGCAGCCAAGATATGATGGGGACCCAGTACTTC	CASSQDMMGTQYF
-	-	TRBV5-1	TRBJ2-3	TGCGCCAGCAGCTTGGCCTCGCGAGCGGAAACAGATACGCAGTATTTT	CASSLASRAETDTQYF
TRBD1	-	TRBV5-6	TRBJ1-2	TGTGCCAGCAGCCCCGCCGACAGGGTCTATGGCTACACCTTC	CASSPADRVYGYTF
-	-	TRBV11-2	TRBJ2-3	TGTGCCAGCAGTCTACGGACCCCAGATACGCAGTATTTT	CASSLRTPDTQYF
-	-	TRBV5-1	TRBJ1-1	TGCGCCAGCAGCTACCTGATGAACACTGAAGCTTTCTTT	CASSYLMNTEAFF
TRBD1	few	TRBV5-6	TRBJ1-1	TGTGCCAGCAAATCACAGGGGGCGAACACTGAAGCTTTCTTT	CASKSQGANTEAFF
-	few	TRBV27	TRBJ2-3	TGTGCCAGCAGTCATGCCAGGACCACAGATACGCAGTATTTT	CASSHARTTDTQYF